Reported below is one T cell receptor (beta chain). The entry originates in a study of blood T cell repertoires in COVID-19. Study-wide context: Samples taken during acute and convalescent COVID-19 were collected in the United States, Italy and Spain. In each case, the material was cDNA or gDNA derived from T cells, B-cell-depleted T cells, or PBMCs.

Per the study methods: Reference gene primer amplification in the assay estimated nucleated cell counts. Using immunoSEQ multiplex PCR, the repertoire was profiled, and TCRdb retains in-frame clones only, with some absent. D and trimming come from the DNA, and the V and J calls and clone size come from that table. The sample has approximately 270,000 clones, around 90% seen once. Trimming took off 6 bases at V and 0 bases at J, with 12 bases between the two ends. This CDR3 is 15 amino acids long. Germline CDR1 reads MDHEN; CDR2 reads SYDVKM. Input material: peripheral blood. The sequence derives from a man younger than 35 with active or convalescent COVID-19. V and J are TRBV28 and TRBJ2-1; possible D gene TRBD2, 5 bases. In nucleotides, the CDR3 is TGTGCCAGCAGCTCCAGCGGCAGCTCCTACAATGAGCAGTTCTTC. Translation: CASSSSGSSYNEQFF. Variable domain in full (rest from reference TRBV28 and TRBJ2-1): DVKVTQSSRYLVKRTGEKVFLECVQDMDHENMFWYRQDPGLGLRLIYFSYDVKMKEKGDIPEGYSVSREKKERFSLILESASTNQTSMYLCASSSSGSSYNEQFFGPGTRLTVL.